A selection of T cell receptor beta chains follows, all from one sample in a study of cytomegalovirus exposure and HLA in healthy donors. This table comes from immunoSEQ multiplex PCR, and its TCRdb copy is limited to in-frame clones, with some not included. The sample contains under 200,000 clones, roughly 80% of which appear only once. The specimen sequenced was PBMCs. The receptors stem from a human donor in good health. Both conserved end residues are part of each CDR3. Fields, in order: J gene, D gene, clone size, V gene, CDR3 protein, CDR3 DNA. The D gene is left open where the match is weak. Clone size is given for some rows only: seen once, a few or many times, or a class if the clone is expanded.

TRBJ1-4,NA,NA,TRBV7-9,CASSRPGGNEKLFF,TGTGCCAGCAGCCGGCCGGGGGGCAATGAAAAACTGTTTTTT
TRBJ2-7,TRBD2,NA,TRBV4-1,CASSQDMASGLYEQYF,TGCGCCAGCAGCCAAGATATGGCTAGCGGGCTCTACGAGCAGTACTTC
TRBJ2-3,TRBD2,NA,TRBV25-1,CASSRLAGTDTQYF,TGTGCCAGCTCAAGACTAGCGGGCACAGATACGCAGTATTTT
TRBJ1-2,NA,NA,TRBV9,CASSITGSPYGYTF,TGTGCCAGCAGCATTACAGGCTCTCCTTATGGCTACACCTTC
TRBJ1-1,NA,few,TRBV6-1,CASSEIGGGTEAFF,TGTGCCAGCAGTGAAATCGGGGGGGGCACTGAAGCTTTCTTT
TRBJ1-2,NA,NA,TRBV27,CASSIPGGGLGYTF,TGTGCCAGCAGTATCCCCGGGGGAGGTCTTGGCTACACCTTC
TRBJ1-4,TRBD1,once,TRBV4-3,CASSRRQGNEKLFF,TGCGCCAGCAGCCGACGACAGGGGAATGAAAAACTGTTTTTT
TRBJ1-6,NA,NA,TRBV6-5,CASRDSSYNSPLHF,TGTGCCAGCAGGGACAGCTCCTATAATTCACCCCTCCACTTT
TRBJ2-5,NA,NA,TRBV19,CASSIGSFRSETQYF,TGTGCCAGTAGTATCGGGAGTTTTCGGTCAGAGACCCAGTACTTC
TRBJ2-7,NA,once,TRBV7-3,CASSSGLGYEQYF,TGTGCCAGCAGCTCTGGACTGGGCTACGAGCAGTACTTC
TRBJ2-7,TRBD2,NA,TRBV23-1,CASSHLFSGGATYEQYF,TGCGCCAGCAGTCACCTCTTTAGCGGGGGGGCAACCTACGAGCAGTACTTC
TRBJ1-1,NA,NA,TRBV7-2,CASSLEGGRITEAFF,TGTGCCAGCAGCTTAGAAGGAGGGCGGATCACTGAAGCTTTCTTT
TRBJ1-1,NA,once,TRBV6-5,CASRQGPGDTEAFF,TGTGCCAGCAGACAAGGGCCCGGGGACACTGAAGCTTTCTTT
TRBJ2-7,TRBD1,NA,TRBV19,CASSKGTVTYEQYF,TGTGCCAGTAGTAAAGGGACAGTGACCTACGAGCAGTACTTC
TRBJ2-7,NA,NA,TRBV4-3,CASSQGVSVSYEQYF,TGCGCCAGCAGCCAAGGAGTTAGCGTTTCCTACGAGCAGTACTTC
TRBJ2-5,NA,NA,TRBV1,CTSSQAHIGTGGEETQYF,TGCACCAGCAGCCAAGCTCATATAGGCACAGGAGGGGAGGAGACCCAGTACTTC
TRBJ1-1,NA,NA,TRBV9,CASSPDGGTEAFF,TGTGCCAGCAGCCCAGACGGGGGCACTGAAGCTTTCTTT
TRBJ1-1,TRBD1,NA,TRBV5-4,CASRRGLNTEAFF,TGTGCCAGCAGAAGGGGGCTAAACACTGAAGCTTTCTTT
TRBJ2-1,TRBD2,once,TRBV7-9,CASSKVAGARFNEQFF,TGTGCCAGCAGCAAAGTAGCGGGGGCCCGATTCAATGAGCAGTTCTTC
TRBJ2-7,TRBD1,NA,TRBV27,CASGNQGQGASEQYF,TGTGCCAGCGGTAACCAGGGACAGGGGGCGTCTGAGCAGTACTTC
TRBJ1-2,NA,NA,TRBV27,CASSPLHAGGYTF,TGTGCCAGCAGTCCCCTCCATGCCGGTGGCTACACCTTC
TRBJ1-4,TRBD1,few,TRBV6-6,CASGDRGPEKLFF,TGTGCCAGCGGGGACAGGGGGCCTGAAAAACTGTTTTTT
TRBJ2-1,TRBD2,NA,TRBV11-2,CASSLDSLAGGQNEQFF,TGTGCCAGCAGCTTAGATTCCCTAGCGGGGGGGCAAAATGAGCAGTTCTTC
TRBJ1-2,NA,few,TRBV6-5,CASRGGLYYGYTF,TGTGCCAGCCGTGGGGGCTTATACTATGGCTACACCTTC
TRBJ1-5,NA,once,TRBV10-1,CASTGEGGQPQHF,TGCGCCAGCACCGGCGAGGGAGGACAGCCCCAGCATTTT
TRBJ1-6,TRBD1,NA,TRBV6-5,CASGWDSNSPLHF,TGTGCCAGCGGGTGGGACAGTAATTCACCCCTCCACTTT
TRBJ1-1,NA,NA,TRBV7-9,CASSLRGNTEAFF,TGTGCCAGCAGCTTACGGGGTAACACTGAAGCTTTCTTT
TRBJ2-1,TRBD2,NA,TRBV4-3,CASSQVGGGAGSYNEQFF,TGCGCCAGCAGCCAAGTTGGCGGGGGGGCGGGCTCCTACAATGAGCAGTTCTTC
TRBJ2-5,TRBD1,NA,TRBV6-5,CASNSPPGQGETQYF,TGTGCCAGCAACTCCCCACCGGGACAGGGGGAGACCCAGTACTTC
TRBJ1-3,NA,NA,TRBV6-5,CASSYSQAGDTIYF,TGTGCCAGCAGTTACTCGCAGGCTGGTGACACCATATATTTT
TRBJ1-2,NA,NA,TRBV4-3,CASSQAVGGDGYTF,TGCGCCAGCAGCCAAGCCGTTGGGGGCGATGGCTACACCTTC
TRBJ1-5,TRBD1,NA,TRBV6-6,CASRGQVNQPQHF,TGTGCCAGCAGGGGACAGGTCAATCAGCCCCAGCATTTT
TRBJ2-2,NA,NA,TRBV5-1,CASSYTGMSSGELFF,TGCGCCAGCAGCTATACAGGGATGTCATCCGGGGAGCTGTTTTTT
TRBJ2-2,NA,NA,TRBV5-1,CASSVKWTATIGELFF,TGCGCCAGCAGCGTCAAGTGGACAGCAACAATCGGGGAGCTGTTTTTT
TRBJ2-4,TRBD1,NA,TRBV28,CASSPRTGLNIQYF,TGTGCCAGCAGTCCCCGGACAGGGTTGAACATTCAGTACTTC
TRBJ1-4,TRBD1,NA,TRBV12-5,CASGLGQGVGNEKLFF,TGTGCTAGTGGTTTGGGACAGGGGGTTGGTAATGAAAAACTGTTTTTT
TRBJ2-3,TRBD1,NA,TRBV7-9,CASTHPPRGLRDTQYF,TGTGCCAGCACCCACCCGCCAAGGGGGCTTAGAGATACGCAGTATTTT
TRBJ2-3,NA,NA,TRBV27,CASSPGVGTDTQYF,TGTGCCAGCTCCCCGGGGGTGGGCACAGATACGCAGTATTTT
TRBJ2-1,TRBD2,NA,TRBV11-3,CASSSSGGVVEQFF,TGTGCCAGCAGCTCCAGCGGGGGGGTTGTTGAGCAGTTCTTC
TRBJ1-1,NA,NA,TRBV5-1,CASSLVGMNTEAFF,TGCGCCAGCAGCTTGGTCGGGATGAACACTGAAGCTTTCTTT
TRBJ1-1,NA,once,TRBV6-5,CASLGGSTEAFF,TGTGCCAGCCTCGGGGGGAGCACTGAAGCTTTCTTT
TRBJ1-2,NA,NA,TRBV5-5,CASSLAPLGGNYGYTF,TGTGCCAGCAGCTTGGCCCCCCTGGGGGGAAACTATGGCTACACCTTC
TRBJ2-1,TRBD2,NA,TRBV10-3,CAISTSGGVYNEQFF,TGTGCCATCAGCACTAGCGGGGGGGTTTACAATGAGCAGTTCTTC
TRBJ2-1,TRBD1,NA,TRBV15,CATSMTGRGYNEQFF,TGTGCCACCAGCATGACAGGGAGAGGCTACAATGAGCAGTTCTTC
TRBJ2-1,NA,NA,TRBV6-1,CASSVTGKAFYNEQFF,TGTGCCAGCAGTGTAACGGGAAAGGCATTCTACAATGAGCAGTTCTTC
TRBJ1-1,TRBD1,NA,TRBV5-1,CASSFSGTGAEAFF,TGCGCCAGCAGCTTTTCCGGGACAGGGGCTGAAGCTTTCTTT
TRBJ2-3,NA,NA,TRBV21-1,CASSKAITVPSTDTQYF,TGTGCCAGCAGCAAAGCGATAACGGTCCCTAGCACAGATACGCAGTATTTT
TRBJ2-2,NA,NA,TRBV6-6,CASSYPPFTGELFF,TGTGCCAGCAGTTACCCCCCCTTCACCGGGGAGCTGTTTTTT
TRBJ1-1,NA,few,TRBV28,CASSFYYMDSMGNTEAFF,TGTGCCAGCAGTTTCTATTATATGGACAGTATGGGGAACACTGAAGCTTTCTTT
TRBJ2-7,NA,once,TRBV4-3,CASSHPTRHHEQYF,TGCGCCAGCAGCCATCCGACTAGGCACCACGAGCAGTACTTC
TRBJ1-3,NA,NA,TRBV9,CASSYRDIGNTIYF,TGTGCCAGCAGCTACCGGGACATTGGAAACACCATATATTTT
TRBJ2-1,TRBD1,NA,TRBV5-4,CASTPTGSYNEQFF,TGTGCCAGCACCCCGACAGGGTCCTACAATGAGCAGTTCTTC
TRBJ1-1,NA,NA,TRBV6-5,CASSRTAVAEAFF,TGTGCCAGCAGTCGGACAGCTGTCGCTGAAGCTTTCTTT
TRBJ2-2,TRBD2,NA,TRBV11-2,CASSPLGRGATGELFF,TGTGCCAGCAGCCCACTGGGGCGGGGGGCCACCGGGGAGCTGTTTTTT
TRBJ1-6,NA,few,TRBV23-1,CASSHYPGHSSYNSPLHF,TGCGCCAGCAGTCATTACCCGGGACACAGCTCCTATAATTCACCCCTCCACTTT
TRBJ1-1,TRBD1,NA,TRBV7-9,CASSLSPGQGMNTEAFF,TGTGCCAGCAGCTTAAGTCCCGGACAGGGAATGAACACTGAAGCTTTCTTT
TRBJ2-5,NA,NA,TRBV18,CASSPPLRGLETQYF,TGTGCCAGCTCACCCCCCTTGCGAGGATTAGAGACCCAGTACTTC
TRBJ2-3,TRBD1,NA,TRBV9,CASSARTGPFTDTQYF,TGTGCCAGCAGCGCGCGGACAGGGCCATTCACAGATACGCAGTATTTT
TRBJ1-5,TRBD1,NA,TRBV15,CATSRVSPGTGDSSNQPQHF,TGTGCCACCAGCAGAGTCAGCCCAGGGACAGGGGATTCTAGCAATCAGCCCCAGCATTTT
TRBJ2-1,TRBD2,once,TRBV2,CASSARLAGENEQFF,TGTGCCAGCAGTGCTCGACTAGCGGGGGAGAATGAGCAGTTCTTC